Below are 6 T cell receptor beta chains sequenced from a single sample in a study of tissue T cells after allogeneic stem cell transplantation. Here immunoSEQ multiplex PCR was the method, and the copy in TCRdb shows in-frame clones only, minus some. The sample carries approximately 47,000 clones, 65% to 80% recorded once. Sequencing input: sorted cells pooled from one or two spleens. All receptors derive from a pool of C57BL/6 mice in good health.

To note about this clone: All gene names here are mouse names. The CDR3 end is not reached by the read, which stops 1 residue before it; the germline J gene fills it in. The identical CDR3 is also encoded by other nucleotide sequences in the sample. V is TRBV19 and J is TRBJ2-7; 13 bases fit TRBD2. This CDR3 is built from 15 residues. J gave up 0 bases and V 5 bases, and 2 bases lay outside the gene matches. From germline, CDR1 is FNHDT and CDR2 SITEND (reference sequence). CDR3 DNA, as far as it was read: TGTGCCAGCAGCAGGGACTGGGGGGGCTCCTATGAACAGTAC. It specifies CASSRDWGGSYEQY. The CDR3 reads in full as CASSRDWGGSYEQYF.

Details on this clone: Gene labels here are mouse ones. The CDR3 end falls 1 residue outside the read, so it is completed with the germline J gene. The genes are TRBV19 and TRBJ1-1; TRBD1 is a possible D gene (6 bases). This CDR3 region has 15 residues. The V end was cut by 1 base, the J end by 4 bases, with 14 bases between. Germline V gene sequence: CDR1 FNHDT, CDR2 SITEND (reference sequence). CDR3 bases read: TGTGCCAGCAGTATACGGGGGCGCAGAGGCACAGAAGTCTTC. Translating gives CASSIRGRRGTEVF. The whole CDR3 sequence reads CASSIRGRRGTEVFF.

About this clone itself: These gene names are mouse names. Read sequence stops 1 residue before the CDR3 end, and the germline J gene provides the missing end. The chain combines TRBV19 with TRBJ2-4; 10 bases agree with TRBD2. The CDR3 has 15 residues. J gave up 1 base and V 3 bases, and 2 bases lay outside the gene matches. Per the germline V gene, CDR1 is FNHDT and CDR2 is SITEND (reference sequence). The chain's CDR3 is CASSTWGGGQNTLYF. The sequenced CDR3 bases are TGTGCCAGCAGTACCTGGGGGGGCGGTCAAAACACCTTGTAC.

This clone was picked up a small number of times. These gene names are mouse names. Partial CDR3 DNA: TGTGCCTGGAGTCTACGGAACTCCGACTACACC. Its translation: CAWSLRNSDYT. The whole CDR3 region reads CAWSLRNSDYTF. This chain joins TRBV31 and TRBJ1-2, with D uncertain. The read is 1 residue too short to cover the CDR3 end, so that end is filled in from the germline J gene. The CDR3 is made up of 12 amino acids. Germline values: CDR1 GKSSPN, CDR2 SITVG. Trimming left V 0 bases short and J 2 bases short, with 4 bases between.

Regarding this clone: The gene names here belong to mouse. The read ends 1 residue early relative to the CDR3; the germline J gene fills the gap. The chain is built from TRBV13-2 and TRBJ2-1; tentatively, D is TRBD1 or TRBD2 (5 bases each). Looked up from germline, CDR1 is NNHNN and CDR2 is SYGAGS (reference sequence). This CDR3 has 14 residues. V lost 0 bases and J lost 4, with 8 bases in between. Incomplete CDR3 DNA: TGTGCCAGCGGTGATGGGGGGTTATATGCTGAGCAGTTC. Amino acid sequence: CASGDGGLYAEQF. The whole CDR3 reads CASGDGGLYAEQFF.

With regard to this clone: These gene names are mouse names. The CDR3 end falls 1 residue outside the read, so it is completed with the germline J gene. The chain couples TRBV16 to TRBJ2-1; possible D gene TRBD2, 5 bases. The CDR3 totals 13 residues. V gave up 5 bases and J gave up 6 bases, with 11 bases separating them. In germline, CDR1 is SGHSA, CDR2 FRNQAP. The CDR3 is CASSTGGSAEQFF. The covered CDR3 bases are TGTGCAAGCAGCACTGGCGGCAGTGCTGAGCAGTTC.